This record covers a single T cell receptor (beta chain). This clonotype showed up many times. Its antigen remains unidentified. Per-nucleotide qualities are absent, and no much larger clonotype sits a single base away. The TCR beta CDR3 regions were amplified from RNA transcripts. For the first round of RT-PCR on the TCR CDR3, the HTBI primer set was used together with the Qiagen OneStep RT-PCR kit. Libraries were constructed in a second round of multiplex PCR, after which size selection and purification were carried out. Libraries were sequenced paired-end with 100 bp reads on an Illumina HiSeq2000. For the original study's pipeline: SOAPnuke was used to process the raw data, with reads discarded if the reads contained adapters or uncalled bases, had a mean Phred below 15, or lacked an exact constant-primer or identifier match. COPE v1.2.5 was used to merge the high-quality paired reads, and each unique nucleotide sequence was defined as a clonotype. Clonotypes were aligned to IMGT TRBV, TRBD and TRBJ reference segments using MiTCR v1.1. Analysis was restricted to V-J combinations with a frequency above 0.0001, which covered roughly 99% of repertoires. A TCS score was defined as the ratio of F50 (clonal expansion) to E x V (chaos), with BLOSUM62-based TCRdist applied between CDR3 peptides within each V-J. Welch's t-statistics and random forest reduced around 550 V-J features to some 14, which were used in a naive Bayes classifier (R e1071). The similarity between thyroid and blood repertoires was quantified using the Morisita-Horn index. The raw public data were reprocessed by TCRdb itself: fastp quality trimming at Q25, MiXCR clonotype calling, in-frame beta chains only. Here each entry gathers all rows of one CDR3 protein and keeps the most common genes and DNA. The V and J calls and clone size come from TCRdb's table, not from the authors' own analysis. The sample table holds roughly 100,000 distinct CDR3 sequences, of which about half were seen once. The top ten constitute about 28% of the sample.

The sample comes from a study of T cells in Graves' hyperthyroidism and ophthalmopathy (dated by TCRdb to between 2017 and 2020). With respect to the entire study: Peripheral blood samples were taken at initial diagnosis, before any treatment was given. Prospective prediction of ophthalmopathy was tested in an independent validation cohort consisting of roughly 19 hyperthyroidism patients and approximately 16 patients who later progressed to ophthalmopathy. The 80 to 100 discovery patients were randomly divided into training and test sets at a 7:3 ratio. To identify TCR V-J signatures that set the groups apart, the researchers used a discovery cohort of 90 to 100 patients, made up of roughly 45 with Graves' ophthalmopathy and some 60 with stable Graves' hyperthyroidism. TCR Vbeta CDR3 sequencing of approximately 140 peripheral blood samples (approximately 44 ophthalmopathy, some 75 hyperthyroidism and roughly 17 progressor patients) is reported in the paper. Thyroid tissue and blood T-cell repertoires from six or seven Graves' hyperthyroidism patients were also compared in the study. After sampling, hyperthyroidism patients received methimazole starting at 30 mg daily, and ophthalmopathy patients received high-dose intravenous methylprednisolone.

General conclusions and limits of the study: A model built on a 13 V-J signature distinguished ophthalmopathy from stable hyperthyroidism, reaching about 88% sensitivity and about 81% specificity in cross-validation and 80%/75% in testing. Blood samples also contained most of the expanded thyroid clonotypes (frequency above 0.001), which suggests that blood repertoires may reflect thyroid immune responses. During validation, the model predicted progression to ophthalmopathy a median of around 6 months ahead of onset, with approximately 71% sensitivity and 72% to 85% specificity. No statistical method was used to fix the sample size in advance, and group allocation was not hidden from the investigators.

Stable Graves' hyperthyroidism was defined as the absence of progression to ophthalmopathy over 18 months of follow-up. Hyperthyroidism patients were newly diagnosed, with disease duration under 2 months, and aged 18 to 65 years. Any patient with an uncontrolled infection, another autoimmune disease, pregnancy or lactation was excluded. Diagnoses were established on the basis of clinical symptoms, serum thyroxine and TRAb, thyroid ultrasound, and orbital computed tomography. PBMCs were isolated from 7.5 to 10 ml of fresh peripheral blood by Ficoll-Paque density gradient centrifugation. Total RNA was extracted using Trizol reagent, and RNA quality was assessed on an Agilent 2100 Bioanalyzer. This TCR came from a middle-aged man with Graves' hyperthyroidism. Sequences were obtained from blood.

This receptor has the CDR3 CASSSTGLTEAFF. Read as DNA, the sequence is TGTGCCAGCAGCTCGACAGGGTTGACTGAAGCTTTCTTT. The rearrangement joined TRBV7-9 to TRBJ1-1, and TRBD1 aligns with 7 junction nucleotides. CDR1 and CDR2 (SEHNR, FQNEAQ) derive from the germline V gene (reference sequence). The CDR3 sequence holds 13 residues, the cysteine and phenylalanine included. Of the read, only the CDR3 DNA is kept; its 39 bases are in frame from base 1. Trimming leaves V shorter by 4 bases and J shorter by 5 bases, with the junction holding 4 bases beyond the gene matches.